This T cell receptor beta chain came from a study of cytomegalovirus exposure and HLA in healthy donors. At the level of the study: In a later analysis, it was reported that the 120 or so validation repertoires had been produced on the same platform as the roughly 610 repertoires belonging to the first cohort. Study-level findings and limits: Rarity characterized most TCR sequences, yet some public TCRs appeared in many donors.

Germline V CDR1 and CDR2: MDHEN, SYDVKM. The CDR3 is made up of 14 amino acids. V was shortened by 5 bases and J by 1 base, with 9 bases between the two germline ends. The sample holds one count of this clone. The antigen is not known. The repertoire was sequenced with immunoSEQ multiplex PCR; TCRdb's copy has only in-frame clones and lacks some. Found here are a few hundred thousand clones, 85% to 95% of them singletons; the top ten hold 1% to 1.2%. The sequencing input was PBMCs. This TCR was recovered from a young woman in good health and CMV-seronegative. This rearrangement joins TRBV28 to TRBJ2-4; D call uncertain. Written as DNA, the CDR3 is TGTGCCAGCAGTCGCGTGTTTGCCAAAAACATTCAGTACTTC. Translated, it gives CASSRVFAKNIQYF. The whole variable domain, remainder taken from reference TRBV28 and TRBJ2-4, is DVKVTQSSRYLVKRTGEKVFLECVQDMDHENMFWYRQDPGLGLRLIYFSYDVKMKEKGDIPEGYSVSREKKERFSLILESASTNQTSMYLCASSRVFAKNIQYFGAGTRLSVL.